Below, 27 T cell receptor beta chains from the same sample are listed, as sequenced in a study of control samples from healthy donors and cancer patients (dated by TCRdb to 2020 to 2021). Libraries were prepared through the immunoSEQ multiplex PCR assay. Here the immuneACCESS table is served through TCRdb, limited to in-frame sequences with V and J called. Missing clones are a known gap in these copies; in checked studies unresolved V genes cover under half, and the rest lacks a known reason. Recorded for this sample are fewer than 200,000 clones; 80% to 95% of them occurred a single time. In total, the top ten clones hold about 4% of the sample. The sample was blood. These receptors were obtained from a woman in her sixties or seventies in good health.

J is TRBJ2-5 and V is TRBV7-3; 9 nucleotides line up with TRBD2. The germline gives CDR1 SGHTA, CDR2 FQGTGA. Losses at the gene ends were 5 bases for V and 4 bases for J; bases not matched to a gene: 8. This CDR3 has 15 residues. CDR3 DNA sequence: TGTGCCAGCAGCCCCGGACTAGCGCCCCCAGAGACCCAGTACTTC. Protein product: CASSPGLAPPETQYF. The full variable domain, with the rest looked up from reference TRBV7-3 and TRBJ2-5, is GAGVSQTPSNKVTEKGKYVELRCDPISGHTALYWYRQSLGQGPEFLIYFQGTGAADDSGLPNDRFFAVRPEGSVSTLKIQRTERGDSAVYLCASSPGLAPPETQYFGPGTRLLVL.

V usage is TRBV5-4 and J usage is TRBJ2-5; 11 bases are shared with TRBD2. The CDR3 is made up of 14 amino acids. With 4 bases clipped from V and 5 bases from J, the junction kept 4 bases outside the gene matches. Germline lookup yields CDR1 SGHNT and CDR2 YYREEE (reference sequence). DNA of the CDR3: TGTGCCAGCAGCATAGCGGGGGGGGCGGAGACCCAGTACTTC. This codes for CASSIAGGAETQYF.

J is TRBJ2-7 and V is TRBV2; no firm D call. The CDR3 has 11 amino acids. The germline V and J ends were trimmed by 6 bases and 2 bases, with 5 bases remaining between them. The V gene's germline CDR1 is SNHLY and CDR2 FYNNEI. DNA for the CDR3: TGTGCCAGCAGAACGACCTACGAGCAGTACTTC. It is translated as CASRTTYEQYF.

The gene calls are TRBV19 and TRBJ2-5; 8 nucleotides line up with TRBD1. In germline, CDR1 is LNHDA, CDR2 SQIVND (reference sequence). V shed 4 bases, J shed 1 base, and the junction held 8 bases outside the gene matches. The CDR3 runs 16 residues. The CDR3: CASSTTGGRIQETQYF. CDR3 nucleotide sequence: TGTGCCAGTAGTACAACAGGGGGAAGGATCCAAGAGACCCAGTACTTC.

J is TRBJ1-2 and V is TRBV6-2 or TRBV6-3, with D tentatively TRBD1 (5 bases). Trimming cost V 2 bases and J 7 bases, with 8 bases left between them. Germline V lookup: CDR1 MNHEY, CDR2 SVGEGT. The CDR3 runs 12 residues. This chain's CDR3 is CASSYQGFGYTF. CDR3 nucleotides: TGTGCCAGCAGTTACCAGGGATTTGGCTACACCTTC.

J is TRBJ2-5 and V is TRBV10-3; 9 bases match TRBD1. With V trimmed by 4 bases and J by 5 bases, 8 bases remained unmatched. The CDR3 runs 15 residues. The germline gives CDR1 ENHRY, CDR2 SYGVKD. The CDR3 here is CAISGTGDLGETQYF. In DNA, the CDR3 is TGTGCCATCAGTGGGACAGGGGACTTAGGGGAGACCCAGTACTTC.

The genes are TRBV7-2 and TRBJ1-2; TRBD1 agrees at 9 bases. Looked up from germline, CDR1 is SGHTA and CDR2 is FQGNSA. The V and J ends lost 5 bases and 2 bases, in that order; junction bases with no gene match: 3. This CDR3 contains 14 residues. The CDR3 sequence is CASSRDRGNYGYTF. DNA for the CDR3: TGTGCCAGCAGCAGAGACAGGGGGAACTATGGCTACACCTTC.

V usage is TRBV6-2 or TRBV6-3 and J usage is TRBJ2-5; 11 nucleotides match TRBD2. Germline-derived CDR1 and CDR2 are MNHEY and SVGEGT. The length of the CDR3 is 20 residues. V was clipped by 3 bases and J by 2 bases; unmatched bases: 17. CDR3 protein: CASSYAASGGPRRPQETQYF. The CDR3 nucleotides are TGTGCCAGCAGTTATGCGGCTAGCGGGGGGCCCCGAAGACCTCAAGAGACCCAGTACTTC.

The gene calls are TRBV2 and TRBJ1-4; D possibly corresponds to TRBD1 (5 bases). Germline values: CDR1 SNHLY, CDR2 FYNNEI. The germline V and J ends were trimmed by 6 bases and 4 bases, with 12 bases remaining between them. The CDR3 length is 14 residues. CDR3 sequence (DNA): TGTGCCAGCAGAAGGGACGGGGTTAATGAAAAACTGTTTTTT. Its protein is CASRRDGVNEKLFF. The whole variable domain, filled in from reference TRBV2 and TRBJ1-4, reads EPEVTQTPSHQVTQMGQEVILRCVPISNHLYFYWYRQILGQKVEFLVSFYNNEISEKSEIFDDQFSVERPDGSNFTLKIRSTKLEDSAMYFCASRRDGVNEKLFFGSGTQLSVL.

The chain joins TRBV10-3 to TRBJ1-2; the D gene is possibly TRBD1 (6 bases). Deletions cut 2 bases from V and 8 bases from J, with 15 bases between. Germline V gene lookup returns CDR1 ENHRY and CDR2 SYGVKD. The CDR3 covers 14 residues. The CDR3 DNA reads as TGTGCCATCAGTGAGACGTCTACCGGGGGCGGCTACACCTTC. As protein: CAISETSTGGGYTF.

The CDR3 nucleotides read TGTGCCAGCAGCTCCTATGGGACTAGCGGGGGGGCGGAGACCCAGTACTTC. Amino acid sequence: CASSSYGTSGGAETQYF. The chain carries TRBV5-6 and TRBJ2-5; 16 bases are a match to TRBD2. The germline V gene encodes CDR1 SGHDT and CDR2 YYEEEE. The V and J ends lost 3 bases and 5 bases, in that order; junction bases with no gene match: 7. The CDR3 has 17 amino acids.

The chain couples TRBV21-1 to TRBJ2-7; the listed D gene, TRBD2, was not tested against the DNA. TRBV21-1 is recorded as a pseudogene. The CDR3 covers 14 residues. The CDR3 is CASSKGLRVYEQYF. DNA of the CDR3: TGTGCCAGCAGCAAAGGGCTGCGGGTCTACGAGCAGTACTTC.

The chain recombines TRBV7-3 with TRBJ1-6; 8 bases map to TRBD1. Germline V CDR1 and CDR2: SGHTA, FQGTGA. The CDR3 loop spans 13 amino acids. With V trimmed by 5 bases and J by 8 bases, 2 bases remained unmatched. The CDR3 reads CASSVTGDSPLHF. The DNA for the CDR3 is TGTGCCAGCAGCGTGACAGGGGATTCACCCCTCCACTTT. The entire variable domain, with the rest obtained from reference TRBV7-3 and TRBJ1-6, is as follows: GAGVSQTPSNKVTEKGKYVELRCDPISGHTALYWYRQSLGQGPEFLIYFQGTGAADDSGLPNDRFFAVRPEGSVSTLKIQRTERGDSAVYLCASSVTGDSPLHFGNGTRLTVT.

This chain links TRBV3-1 (or the pseudogene TRBV3-2) with TRBJ2-2; unclear D gene. Between the trimmed V and J ends, which lost 0 bases and 6 bases, there was a span of 8 bases. The CDR3 totals 14 residues. Germline V gene lookup returns CDR1 LGHDT and CDR2 YNNKEL (reference sequence). The CDR3 DNA follows: TGTGCCAGCAGCCAAGACCACTATGCCGGGGAGCTGTTTTTT. This gives the protein CASSQDHYAGELFF.

The chain carries TRBV30 and TRBJ1-3; no firm D call. Deletions cut 1 base from V and 4 bases from J, with 8 bases between. Germline CDR1 and CDR2: GTSNPN and SVGIG (reference sequence). This CDR3 comprises 13 residues. CDR3 in DNA: TGTGCCTGGAGTGGACATGTGGGAAACACCATATATTTT. It translates to CAWSGHVGNTIYF.

V gene TRBV18 combines with J gene TRBJ1-2, with TRBD1 as a possible D gene (5 bases). The CDR3 consists of 16 residues. Germline CDR1 and CDR2: KGHSH and LQKENI. V lost 3 bases and J 3 bases, leaving 17 bases between the germline ends. The CDR3 DNA sequence: TGTGCCAGCTCACCGAGAACTGGGGGATCCGACTATGGCTACACCTTC. Its translation is CASSPRTGGSDYGYTF.

A few counts support this clone. J is TRBJ2-6 and V is TRBV7-8, with D hard to call. In germline, CDR1 is SGHVS, CDR2 FQNEAQ. V was clipped by 8 bases and J by 0 bases, with 5 bases between them. This CDR3 comprises 13 residues. The CDR3 nucleotides are TGTGCCAGCTCGTCCTCTGGGGCCAACGTCCTGACTTTC. Its protein is CASSSSGANVLTF.

The V and J genes are TRBV6-1 and TRBJ1-1; 8 bases fit TRBD1. CDR1 MNHNS and CDR2 SASEGT come from the germline V gene. The CDR3 is 16 amino acids. The ends lost 4 bases at V and 4 bases at J; junction bases unmatched: 11. CDR3 nucleotide sequence: TGTGCCAGCAGTGCGAGCAGGGGGCAGGGGATCACTGAAGCTTTCTTT. Its translation is CASSASRGQGITEAFF.

The rearrangement joins TRBV27 to TRBJ1-3; 9 positions agree with TRBD1. The junction had 3 bases not matched to a gene; V was cut back by 6 bases and J by 6 bases. The CDR3 is 13 residues long. CDR1 is MNHEY and CDR2 is SMNVEV in the germline V gene (reference sequence). CDR3 DNA sequence: TGTGCCAGCAGACGGACAGGGGAAAACACCATATATTTT. This gives the protein CASRRTGENTIYF.

The J gene is TRBJ1-1, the V gene TRBV5-1; 8 bases agree with TRBD1. Germline CDR1 is SGHRS and CDR2 is YFSETQ. The CDR3 runs to 13 residues. Trimming cost V 4 bases and J 3 bases; bases outside gene matches: 2. Here the CDR3 reads CASSLQGDTEAFF. CDR3 nucleotides: TGCGCCAGCAGCCTACAGGGGGACACTGAAGCTTTCTTT. Looking up the rest from reference TRBV5-1 and TRBJ1-1 gives the full variable domain: KAGVTQTPRYLIKTRGQQVTLSCSPISGHRSVSWYQQTPGQGLQFLFEYFSETQRNKGNFPGRFSGRQFSNSRSEMNVSTLELGDSALYLCASSLQGDTEAFFGQGTRLTVV.

The chain has TRBV21-1 and TRBJ2-7. TRBV21-1 is given as a pseudogene. The length of the CDR3 is 18 residues. CDR3 sequence reads: CASSARRASFCDSYEQYF. The CDR3 DNA reads as TGTGCCAGCAGCGCCCGCCGGGCTTCGTTTTGCGACTCCTACGAGCAGTACTTC.

The genes are TRBV5-1 and TRBJ2-3; D ambiguous. The CDR3 covers 14 residues. Trimming removed 0 bases from V and 2 bases from J, with 7 bases in between. The germline CDR1 and CDR2 sequences are SGHRS and YFSETQ. The CDR3 nucleotides are TGCGCCAGCAGCTTGGCATTGCACACAGATACGCAGTATTTT. This sequence encodes CASSLALHTDTQYF.

The V call is TRBV28, the J call TRBJ2-3; D is uncertain. CDR3 length: 15 amino acids. Trimming removed 8 bases from V and 0 bases from J, with 15 bases in between. Germline CDR1 reads MDHEN; CDR2 reads SYDVKM. The CDR3 DNA reads as TGTGCCAGCGCAGCAGGCCCCCTTAGCACAGATACGCAGTATTTT. Translation: CASAAGPLSTDTQYF.

The rearrangement links TRBV5-6 to TRBJ1-3, with D perhaps TRBD1 (5 bases). The CDR3 loop spans 15 amino acids. With 0 bases removed from V and 4 bases from J, the gap between germline ends came to 11 bases. Germline assignment: CDR1 SGHDT and CDR2 YYEEEE. In DNA form, the CDR3 reads TGTGCCAGCAGCTTGGAGGGGTTTCCCGGAAACACCATATATTTT. Translation gives CASSLEGFPGNTIYF.

The rearrangement joins TRBV9 to TRBJ1-2; 10 bases line up with TRBD1. The germline gives CDR1 SGDLS, CDR2 YYNGEE. This CDR3 region has 16 residues. The ends lost 4 bases at V and 2 bases at J; junction bases unmatched: 8. In DNA form, the CDR3 reads TGTGCCAGCAGCCCAGACCCGGGACAGGGGAACTATGGCTACACCTTC. Translation: CASSPDPGQGNYGYTF.

The table lists this clone with a count of one. The rearrangement uses TRBV28 and TRBJ1-2; tentatively, D is TRBD1 (5 bases). The CDR3 length is 15 residues. Trimming took 2 bases from V and 6 from J, leaving 16 bases between them. Germline V lookup: CDR1 MDHEN, CDR2 SYDVKM. CDR3 in DNA: TGTGCCAGCAGTTTAGCCCCGGTGGGGGTTAATGGCTACACCTTC. This sequence encodes CASSLAPVGVNGYTF.

The chain recombines TRBV10-3 with TRBJ1-6; D unclear. V lost 0 bases and J lost 5, with 5 bases in between. This CDR3 comprises 14 residues. Germline CDR1 is ENHRY and CDR2 is SYGVKD. The CDR3 sequence is CAISESADNSPLHF. The CDR3 DNA reads TGTGCCATCAGTGAGTCGGCAGATAATTCACCCCTCCACTTT.